This TCR beta chain is drawn from a study of neurological immune-mediated disorders. Looking at the study overall: Relapsing-remitting patients made up about nine tenths of the roughly 34 multiple sclerosis patients, and secondary progressive patients made up 3.

TCRdb processed the 5' RACE reads anew with MiXCR; each CDR3 protein has one entry. The sample consists of tens of thousands of distinct CDR3 sequences, about 4% of them appearing once. The CDR3 consists of 15 residues. Germline-derived CDR1 and CDR2 are PRHDT and FYEKMQ (reference sequence). The V end lost 4 bases, the J end lost 7 bases, and 20 bases lay between the germline ends. Study outcomes and limitations: CDR3 amino acid sequences of expanded clones were not shared across subjects, a result suggesting private repertoires in all groups. The level of TCR clonal expansion was highest in patients with HTLV-1-associated myelopathy and lowest in multiple sclerosis, where it fell below the level seen in healthy controls.

This clonotype has a count of ten or more. Its antigen is currently unknown. The source of this sequence is a man aged 25-45 years with multiple sclerosis. This chain uses TRBV13 with TRBJ2-7, with D possibly matching TRBD2 (6 bases). Sequencing input: PBMCs. In DNA, the CDR3 is TGTGCCAGCAGCTCCCGAGGACTAACCCTACGGGAGCAGTACTTC. It translates to CASSSRGLTLREQYF.